This T cell receptor beta chain was documented in a study of response to subunit inactivated influenza vaccine. Study-wide results and limits: Researchers suggested that each seasonal influenza vaccination recruits few new T cells.

TCRdb re-derived calls from the RT-PCR reads in MiXCR, one entry per CDR3 protein. The table includes 550,000 to 600,000 distinct CDR3 sequences, roughly 12% detected once. Germline V gene data show CDR1 as SGHTA and CDR2 as FQGNSA. This CDR3 comprises 13 residues. The V end was cut by 8 bases, the J end by 2 bases, with 9 bases between. This clonotype was observed many times. Its target is not known. The receptor comes from a man aged 45 to 65 who received an inactivated influenza vaccine. The sample in question was PBMCs from blood, obtained on the day of vaccination. V gene TRBV7-2 combines with J gene TRBJ2-2, with D unresolved. The CDR3 sequence: CASRQDNTGELFF. The DNA for the CDR3 is TGTGCCAGCCGCCAGGACAACACCGGGGAGCTGTTTTTT.